The 13 T cell receptor beta chains given below trace back to one sample, sequenced in a study of T cells expressing NK-cell markers. Reprocessing the 5' RACE reads, TCRdb reports a single entry for every CDR3 protein and omits DNA. The sample data list about 440,000 distinct CDR3 sequences. What was sequenced was blood T cells: a sorted CD56 or NKG2C T cell subset, CD4+ or CD8+ T cells, or bulk PBMC T cells (not recorded which). The receptor set was obtained from a woman between 18 and 75 years old in good health.

The chain links TRBV5-6 to TRBJ2-7; TCRdb selects TRBD1, and the lack of DNA leaves this call unchecked. This CDR3 has 15 residues. CDR1 is SGHDT, CDR2 YYEEEE, per germline. The chain's CDR3 is CASSLEGTGTYEQYF.

The chain is built from TRBV7-9 and TRBJ2-1. CDR1 is SEHNR and CDR2 is FQNEAQ in the germline V gene (reference sequence). The CDR3 has 15 residues. CDR3 region: CASHRKGSPYNEQFF.

The chain carries TRBV7-2 and TRBJ1-5. CDR1 and CDR2 from the germline V gene are SGHTA and FQGNSA. This CDR3 has 14 residues. The CDR3 sequence is CASSLGRALTPQHF.

This rearrangement joins TRBV20-1 to TRBJ2-3; the TCRdb D gene call, TRBD1, has no DNA to confirm it. CDR1 is DFQATT and CDR2 is SNEGSKA in the germline V gene (reference sequence). The CDR3 covers 15 residues. The CDR3 protein is CSANTPGSSTDTQYF.

The genes are TRBV3-1 and TRBJ2-1; checking the TCRdb D call of TRBD2 is not possible without DNA. Germline V gene data show CDR1 as LGHDT and CDR2 as YNNKEL (reference sequence). The CDR3 covers 20 residues. This CDR3 reads CASSPYSLAGGRGVYNEQFF.

The chain recombines TRBV20-1 with TRBJ2-7; TCRdb indicates TRBD1, and absent DNA this call remains unverified. This CDR3 is built from 18 residues. Germline lookup yields CDR1 DFQATT and CDR2 SNEGSKA (reference sequence). CDR3 amino acids: CSARESGGRDRVSYEQYF.

The chain employs TRBV29-1 and TRBJ2-3; TCRdb's D call, TRBD2, is unchecked because there is no DNA. CDR3 length equals 18 residues. The germline gives CDR1 SQVTM, CDR2 ANQGSEA. The CDR3 region is CSVEGEGLAGATTDTQYF.

The chain uses TRBV7-9 and TRBJ2-1; TCRdb designates TRBD2, a call that cannot be tested without DNA. This CDR3 spans 14 amino acids. Germline V lookup: CDR1 SEHNR, CDR2 FQNEAQ (reference sequence). The CDR3 sequence is CASSPVAVHNEQFF.

The rearrangement uses TRBV7-6 and TRBJ2-2; TCRdb calls TRBD1, which cannot be checked without DNA. The germline gives CDR1 SGHVS, CDR2 FNYEAQ. The CDR3 contains 17 residues. CDR3 region: CASSDQMSGKITGELFF.

This sequence joins TRBV28 and TRBJ2-7. This CDR3 spans 14 amino acids. Per germline, CDR1 MDHEN and CDR2 SYDVKM. This CDR3 is CASSQASRSYEQYF.

The gene calls are TRBV20-1 and TRBJ1-4. CDR3 length: 11 residues. Germline V gives CDR1 DFQATT, CDR2 SNEGSKA (reference sequence). Here the CDR3 reads CSAGFGEKLFF.

The CDR3 loop reads CASSYGANYGYTF. The genes are TRBV6-5 and TRBJ1-2. Per germline, CDR1 MNHEY and CDR2 SVGAGI. The length of the CDR3 is 13 residues.

J is TRBJ2-1 and V is TRBV7-2; TCRdb returns TRBD1, unconfirmable since there is no DNA. This CDR3 region has 15 residues. Germline V gives CDR1 SGHTA, CDR2 FQGNSA. The CDR3 protein is CASSLEGYTYNEQFF.